This TCR beta chain was captured by sequencing in a study of OX40 agonist ivuxolimab in advanced cancers. For the wider study: Ivuxolimab was a fully human IgG2 agonistic monoclonal antibody targeting the costimulatory receptor OX40 (CD134). Among the 52 dose-escalation patients, around 19 had hepatocellular carcinoma, around 15 melanoma, 9 renal cell carcinoma and 9 head and neck cancer. Intravenous ivuxolimab was administered to patients every 2 weeks at six dose levels: 0.01, 0.1, 0.3, 1.5, 3 and 10 mg/kg. Patients were allowed to have had prior anti-PD-1, anti-PD-L1 or anti-CTLA-4 therapy, and around 41% of the dose-escalation patients had previously received checkpoint inhibitors. The paper describes the monotherapy dose-escalation part (N of about 47 patients) of the phase I trial of ivuxolimab. A male proportion of approximately 83% and a mean age of roughly 55 years, ranging from about 20 to 80, were recorded for the dose-escalation cohort. Partial responses were achieved by three dose-escalation patients, of whom one had hepatocellular carcinoma and two had cutaneous melanoma. Peripheral TCRbeta sequencing was intended to test whether TCR sequence diversity was altered and clonal T-cell expansion was caused by ivuxolimab. General findings and caveats noted by the study authors: Clonal expansion of both CD4+ and CD8+ blood T cells was observed from baseline to week 6 at doses 0.1 to 3.0 mg/kg. After ivuxolimab, CD8+ T cells had more expanded clones than CD4+ T cells on average. In partial responders in the 0.1-3.0 mg/kg groups, normalized peripheral clonal expansion was found to be among the lowest, especially among CD8+ T cells. Low levels of normalized T-cell clonal expansion were also seen in some patients who did not respond. Which antigens the clonally expanded peripheral T cells were specific for was not determined.

With respect to this clone: Its antigen is currently not known. Base qualities were left out, and no much larger clone turns up one base away. Different DNA sequences within this sample yield the same CDR3.

Reading from cysteine to phenylalanine, the CDR3 counts 13 amino acids. Only the CDR3 portion is preserved as DNA: 39 bases, with reading frame beginning at the first base. According to the germline V gene, CDR1 reads MGHDK and CDR2 reads SYGVNS. V was cut back by 10 bases and J by 3 bases, leaving a gap of 15 bases between them. The trial excluded patients who had a history of autoimmune disease or who were on systemic immunosuppression. Peripheral blood for TCR sequencing was drawn from every dose cohort at baseline, at cycle 4 day 1 and at cycle 7 day 1. Samples came from an open-label, multicenter, first-in-human phase I dose-escalation trial of ivuxolimab. Adults with locally advanced or metastatic melanoma, renal cell carcinoma, hepatocellular carcinoma or head and neck squamous cell carcinoma were enrolled in the trial. Before TCR sequencing, CD4+ T cells and CD8+ T cells from peripheral blood were sorted into separate populations.

Genomic DNA was extracted from sorted cells for sequencing of the TCRbeta CDR3 region. The immunoSEQ Assay was used for sequencing of TCRbeta CDR3 regions. As stored in TCRdb, this immuneACCESS dataset retains in-frame rearrangements with V and J assigned. A fraction of the clones does not appear; measured against another copy, unresolved V genes explain less than half of the discrepancy, and the remainder lacks a known reason. This sample gives some 80,000 clones in total; 89% of them show up just once. Approximately 0.4% of the sample is taken by the ten largest. The sequence joins TRBV25-1 to TRBJ2-5; the D gene may be TRBD1 or TRBD2, since each aligns over 5 bases. Sequences were derived from CD4+ or CD8+ T cells sorted from blood, sampled in a trial of the OX40 agonist ivuxolimab. This receptor was identified in an adult with an advanced solid tumor such as melanoma, head and neck, liver or kidney cancer. The CDR3 amino acid sequence is: CATTAGTEETQYF. The nucleotide sequence is given as TGTGCCACCACGGCAGGGACGGAAGAGACCCAGTACTTC.